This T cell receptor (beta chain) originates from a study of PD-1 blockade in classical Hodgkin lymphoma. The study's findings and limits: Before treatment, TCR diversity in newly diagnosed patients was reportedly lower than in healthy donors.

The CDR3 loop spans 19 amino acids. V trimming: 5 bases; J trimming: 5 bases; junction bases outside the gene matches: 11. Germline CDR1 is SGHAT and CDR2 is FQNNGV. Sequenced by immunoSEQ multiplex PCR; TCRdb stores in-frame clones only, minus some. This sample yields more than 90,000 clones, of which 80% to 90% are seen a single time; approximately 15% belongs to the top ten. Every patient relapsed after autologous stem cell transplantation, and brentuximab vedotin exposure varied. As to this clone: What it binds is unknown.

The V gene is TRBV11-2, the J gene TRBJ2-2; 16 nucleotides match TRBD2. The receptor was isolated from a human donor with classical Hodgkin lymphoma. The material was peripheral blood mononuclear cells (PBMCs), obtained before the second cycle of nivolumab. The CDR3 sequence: CASSDPGLAGGPGTGELFF. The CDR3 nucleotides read TGTGCCAGCAGCGATCCGGGACTAGCGGGAGGGCCGGGGACCGGGGAGCTGTTTTTT.